The next 20 T cell receptor beta chains were all read from a single sample in a study of PD-1 blockade in classical Hodgkin lymphoma. The method was immunoSEQ multiplex PCR; TCRdb's version includes in-frame clones alone and lacks a portion of them. The sample yields roughly 50,000 clones, more than 65% seen once. All the patients suffered relapse after autologous stem cell transplantation, and brentuximab vedotin exposure differed. The sample in question was peripheral blood mononuclear cells (PBMCs), obtained at baseline. The receptor set was obtained from a human donor with classical Hodgkin lymphoma.

This clone showed up just once. V is TRBV9 and J is TRBJ2-7, with D tentatively TRBD1 or TRBD2 (6 bases each). The CDR3 extends over 15 amino acids. Germline values: CDR1 SGDLS, CDR2 YYNGEE. V was pared by 5 bases and J by 1 base, with 16 bases between. The CDR3 sequence is CASSVEGDISYEQYF. The CDR3, as DNA: TGTGCCAGCAGTGTGGAGGGGGACATTTCCTACGAGCAGTACTTC.

The chain uses TRBV19 and TRBJ2-1, with unresolved D. V was cut by 5 bases and J by 0 bases, with 8 bases left in between. Germline CDR1 reads LNHDA; CDR2 reads SQIVND (reference sequence). The CDR3 is made up of 14 amino acids. CDR3 in DNA: TGTGCCAGTAGTTACGGCAGCTCCTACAATGAGCAGTTCTTC. Encoded protein: CASSYGSSYNEQFF.

The chain has TRBV7-2 and TRBJ1-5; D unclear. The CDR3 spans 13 residues. Germline values: CDR1 SGHTA, CDR2 FQGNSA. Trimming shortened V by 1 base and J by 3 bases, and 4 bases separated the two germline ends. The CDR3, as DNA: TGTGCCAGCAGCTTAGTCCTCAATCAGCCCCAGCATTTT. The encoded protein is CASSLVLNQPQHF.

V is TRBV9 and J is TRBJ2-2, with TRBD1 matching 9 bases. The CDR3 extends over 16 amino acids. The trim removed 4 bases at V and 6 bases at J, leaving 10 bases unmatched. Germline V CDR1 and CDR2: SGDLS, YYNGEE. CDR3 in DNA: TGTGCCAGCAGCCCCCGGACAGGGGTTATATCCGGGGAGCTGTTTTTT. Amino acids: CASSPRTGVISGELFF.

The chain couples TRBV12-5 to TRBJ1-6; possible D gene TRBD1, 5 bases. The V and J ends lost 2 bases and 8 bases respectively, with 13 bases between them. This CDR3 spans 15 amino acids. Per the germline V gene, CDR1 is LGHNT and CDR2 is FRNRAP. This chain's CDR3 is CASGLISTAYSPLHF. The CDR3 region has the DNA TGTGCTAGTGGTTTGATCTCGACAGCCTATTCACCCCTCCACTTT.

The chain carries TRBV29-1 and TRBJ2-5; 7 positions match TRBD2. Germline lookup yields CDR1 SQVTM and CDR2 ANQGSEA. The CDR3 length is 15 residues. With V trimmed by 6 bases and J by 5 bases, 15 bases remained unmatched. CDR3 bases: TGCAGCGTCCTTCCTTGGGGGAGGGTTATGGAGACCCAGTACTTC. Translated: CSVLPWGRVMETQYF.

V is TRBV14 and J is TRBJ2-4; TRBD1 is a possible D gene (6 bases). Germline V gives CDR1 SGHDN, CDR2 FVKESK. The ends were cut back, 4 bases at V and 1 base at J, with 8 bases in the middle. This CDR3 comprises 14 residues. CDR3 bases: TGTGCCAGCAGCCTTCAGGGGGCCAAAAACATTCAGTACTTC. Its translation: CASSLQGAKNIQYF.

This clone was observed a handful of times. The chain carries TRBV19 and TRBJ1-4; 9 bases agree with TRBD1. There are 16 residues in the CDR3. In germline, CDR1 is LNHDA, CDR2 SQIVND (reference sequence). Germline trimming cut 2 bases from V and 6 bases from J; bases unmatched to any gene: 7. The CDR3 DNA is TGTGCCAGTAGTATATACCCGGGACAGGGCGATGAAAAACTGTTTTTT. It is translated as CASSIYPGQGDEKLFF. Full variable domain (remainder filled in from reference TRBV19 and TRBJ1-4): DGGITQSPKYLFRKEGQNVTLSCEQNLNHDAMYWYRQDPGQGLRLIYYSQIVNDFQKGDIAEGYSVSREKKESFPLTVTSAQKNPTAFYLCASSIYPGQGDEKLFFGSGTQLSVL.

This clone has a single count. The chain recombines TRBV18 with TRBJ2-3; D is unclear. The V end lost 3 bases, the J end lost 9 bases, and 10 bases lay between the germline ends. The CDR3 covers 12 residues. The germline V gene encodes CDR1 KGHSH and CDR2 LQKENI. This CDR3 reads CASSPPLDTQYF. CDR3 coding DNA: TGTGCCAGCTCACCTCCGCTAGACACGCAGTATTTT.

V gene TRBV13 combines with J gene TRBJ1-1; a possible D gene is TRBD1 (6 bases). V was pared by 1 base and J by 0 bases, with 12 bases between. Germline loops: CDR1 PRHDT, CDR2 FYEKMQ (reference sequence). This CDR3 has 16 residues. The chain's CDR3 is CASSLDPGTMNTEAFF. The CDR3 coding sequence is TGTGCCAGCAGCTTAGACCCGGGGACAATGAACACTGAAGCTTTCTTT.

The chain has TRBV6-5 and TRBJ2-5; D gene ambiguous. The ends were cut back, 7 bases at V and 4 bases at J, with 13 bases in the middle. CDR3 size: 13 residues. From germline, CDR1 is MNHEY and CDR2 SVGAGI. DNA for the CDR3: TGTGCCAGCAACTTGGGAATGGGAGAGACCCAGTACTTC. This sequence encodes CASNLGMGETQYF.

The V and J genes are TRBV27 and TRBJ1-5, with 9 bases aligning to TRBD1. J lost 6 bases, V lost 2 bases, and 2 bases had no gene match. CDR1 MNHEY and CDR2 SMNVEV come from the germline V gene (reference sequence). The length of the CDR3 is 14 residues. In DNA, the CDR3 is TGTGCCAGCAGTTTAAGACAGGGGGGTCAGCCCCAGCATTTT. It codes for CASSLRQGGQPQHF.

In its sample, this clone was seen a few times. The chain couples TRBV6-4 to TRBJ2-2; TRBD2 is a possible D gene (6 bases). Germline assignment: CDR1 MRHNA and CDR2 SNTAGT. The ends were cut back, 2 bases at V and 3 bases at J, with 10 bases in the middle. CDR3 length: 15 residues. The CDR3, as DNA: TGTGCCAGCAGTGACCGGGGGAAGGACACCGGGGAGCTGTTTTTT. The encoded protein is CASSDRGKDTGELFF.

The rearrangement uses TRBV7-6 and TRBJ2-2; 8 nucleotides line up with TRBD2. V was pared by 5 bases and J by 2 bases, with 10 bases of the junction left unmatched. The CDR3 length is 17 residues. CDR1 and CDR2 (germline): SGHVS, FNYEAQ. In nucleotides, the CDR3 is TGTGCCAGCAGCCTCGGACTAGCTGCTCCAAACACCGGGGAGCTGTTTTTT. Protein product: CASSLGLAAPNTGELFF.

The V and J genes are TRBV28 and TRBJ2-7; D may be TRBD1 or TRBD2 (5 bases each). Trimming removed 4 bases at V and 5 bases at J, with 21 bases between. Germline V gene lookup returns CDR1 MDHEN and CDR2 SYDVKM. The CDR3 covers 16 residues. As DNA, the CDR3 is TGTGCCAGCAGTTCACCGTTCCTTGGGGGTATCCACGAGCAGTACGTC. This translates into CASSSPFLGGIHEQYV.

Only one count was recorded for this clone. The CDR3 is CASRSQAARVLDTEAFF. CDR3 sequence (DNA): TGTGCCAGTAGAAGCCAGGCGGCGAGGGTCTTGGACACTGAAGCTTTCTTT. This sequence joins TRBV19 and TRBJ1-1; D is uncertain. The CDR3 is made up of 17 amino acids. Per the germline V gene, CDR1 is LNHDA and CDR2 is SQIVND (reference sequence). The V and J ends lost 6 bases and 3 bases respectively, with 23 bases between them.

This clone was picked up a small number of times. V is TRBV2 and J is TRBJ2-7, with D perhaps matching TRBD1 (6 bases). The germline CDR1 and CDR2 sequences are SNHLY and FYNNEI. The V gene lost 1 base and the J gene lost 6 bases, with 7 bases spanning the gap. The CDR3 covers 12 residues. CDR3 sequence (DNA): TGTGCCAGCAGTGAAGTAGGGGGCGAGCAGTACTTC. It encodes CASSEVGGEQYF.

The V call is TRBV5-1, the J call TRBJ2-7; 7 nucleotides line up with TRBD1. Germline lookup yields CDR1 SGHRS and CDR2 YFSETQ. The V and J ends lost 2 bases and 0 bases, in that order; junction bases with no gene match: 5. There are 15 residues in the CDR3. The CDR3 is CASSFGQVLSYEQYF. CDR3 sequence (DNA): TGCGCCAGCAGCTTCGGACAGGTCCTCTCCTACGAGCAGTACTTC. The variable domain in full, with the rest retrieved from reference TRBV5-1 and TRBJ2-7, is KAGVTQTPRYLIKTRGQQVTLSCSPISGHRSVSWYQQTPGQGLQFLFEYFSETQRNKGNFPGRFSGRQFSNSRSEMNVSTLELGDSALYLCASSFGQVLSYEQYFGPGTRLTVT.

This rearrangement joins TRBV11-2 to TRBJ2-3, with D perhaps TRBD1 or TRBD2 (5 bases each). The germline V gene encodes CDR1 SGHAT and CDR2 FQNNGV. Between the trimmed V and J ends, which lost 3 bases and 6 bases, there was a span of 10 bases. There are 13 residues in the CDR3. CDR3 DNA sequence: TGTGCCAGCAGCTTGGGGGTCGGGGATACGCAGTATTTT. Translated: CASSLGVGDTQYF.

The J gene is TRBJ2-3, the V gene TRBV30, with D possibly being TRBD2 (5 bases). Germline V gene lookup returns CDR1 GTSNPN and CDR2 SVGIG (reference sequence). The CDR3 runs to 13 residues. The V and J ends lost 2 bases and 2 bases respectively, with 8 bases between them. The CDR3 reads CAWSLDSTDTQYF. As DNA, the CDR3 is TGTGCCTGGAGTCTGGACTCCACAGATACGCAGTATTTT.